The 22 T cell receptor beta chains below all came from one sample that was sequenced in a study of early T cells in non-severe SARS-CoV-2 infection. Using its own MiXCR run on the 5' RACE reads, TCRdb lists one record per CDR3 protein. The data contain approximately 58,000 distinct CDR3 sequences, 9% to 15% of them seen just once; the ten biggest clones take up approximately 2.5%. Sequencing was performed on whole blood, taken at baseline. The receptors come from an adult who was a healthcare worker with PCR-confirmed SARS-CoV-2 infection or an uninfected control (not recorded which).

This clonotype turned up a few times. V and J are TRBV28 and TRBJ2-3, with 8 bases that match TRBD1. Looked up from germline, CDR1 is MDHEN and CDR2 is SYDVKM. The CDR3 extends over 12 amino acids. The V segment lost 6 bases and the J segment 11 bases; nucleotides outside the gene matches: 7. The CDR3 reads CASRVGQGQQYF. In DNA form, the CDR3 reads TGTGCCAGCAGGGTAGGACAGGGACAGCAGTATTTT. Full variable domain (remainder filled in from reference TRBV28 and TRBJ2-3): DVKVTQSSRYLVKRTGEKVFLECVQDMDHENMFWYRQDPGLGLRLIYFSYDVKMKEKGDIPEGYSVSREKKERFSLILESASTNQTSMYLCASRVGQGQQYFGPGTRLTVL.

The CDR3 sequence: CASRPGHLNTGELFF. The CDR3 DNA reads as TGTGCCAGCAGGCCGGGACATTTAAACACCGGGGAGCTGTTTTTT. The chain links TRBV12-3 or TRBV12-4 to TRBJ2-2, with TRBD1 as a possible D gene (6 bases). V was shortened by 6 bases and J by 2 bases, with 13 bases between the two germline ends. The CDR3 is 15 residues long.

In this sample, this clonotype turned up a few times. This chain links TRBV20-1 with TRBJ2-1; TRBD2 matches 14 bases. Trimming removed 1 base from V and 9 bases from J; junction bases left unmatched: 5. CDR1 is DFQATT, CDR2 SNEGSKA, per germline (reference sequence). This CDR3 is built from 15 residues. The CDR3 is CSARAGTSGRGEQFF. The DNA of the CDR3 is TGCAGTGCTAGAGCCGGGACTAGCGGGAGAGGTGAGCAGTTCTTC.

This clonotype was observed at least ten times. The chain combines TRBV7-9 with TRBJ1-4; 11 bases agree with TRBD1. V was pared by 6 bases and J by 8 bases, with 14 bases of the junction left unmatched. The CDR3 spans 17 residues. CDR1 and CDR2 from the germline V gene are SEHNR and FQNEAQ (reference sequence). The CDR3: CASSLGQGARSREKLFF. The CDR3 DNA sequence: TGTGCCAGCAGTCTTGGACAGGGGGCGCGCAGCCGGGAAAAACTGTTTTTT.

This clonotype appeared a few times. The chain joins TRBV11-2 to TRBJ1-1; D is unclear. Germline V gene sequence: CDR1 SGHAT, CDR2 FQNNGV. There are 16 residues in the CDR3. V was clipped by 2 bases and J by 5 bases, with 18 bases between them. The CDR3 DNA sequence: TGTGCCAGCAGCTTACGCCCGGACCGTTTTTATACTGAAGCTTTCTTT. This sequence encodes CASSLRPDRFYTEAFF.

The gene calls are TRBV28 and TRBJ2-7, with unresolved D. The CDR3 spans 15 residues. Germline V gene data show CDR1 as MDHEN and CDR2 as SYDVKM. The ends were cut back, 3 bases at V and 2 bases at J, with 14 bases in the middle. The CDR3 DNA reads as TGTGCCAGCAGTTTGTCTAAAAACATACCCTACGAGCAGTACTTC. It translates to CASSLSKNIPYEQYF. The full variable domain, its missing parts supplied by reference TRBV28 and TRBJ2-7, is DVKVTQSSRYLVKRTGEKVFLECVQDMDHENMFWYRQDPGLGLRLIYFSYDVKMKEKGDIPEGYSVSREKKERFSLILESASTNQTSMYLCASSLSKNIPYEQYFGPGTRLTVT.

The rearrangement links TRBV6-1 to TRBJ2-6; D not resolved. V lost 7 bases and J 0 bases, leaving 7 bases between the germline ends. CDR1 MNHNS and CDR2 SASEGT come from the germline V gene. The length of the CDR3 is 14 residues. CDR3 DNA: TGTGCCAGCACCTTCGTCTCTGGGGCCAACGTCCTGACTTTC. Protein: CASTFVSGANVLTF.

The V gene is TRBV11-1, the J gene TRBJ2-3, with a possible D match to TRBD2 (5 bases). CDR3 length: 14 residues. Trimming removed 4 bases from V and 5 bases from J, with 13 bases in between. Germline values: CDR1 SGHAT, CDR2 FQDESV (reference sequence). This CDR3 is CASSSVTRGDTQYF. CDR3 DNA: TGTGCCAGCAGCTCGGTCACACGGGGAGATACGCAGTATTTT.

In its sample, this clonotype was seen many times. The chain uses TRBV29-1 and TRBJ2-3; the D gene could be TRBD1 or TRBD2 (5 bases each). Germline lookup yields CDR1 SQVTM and CDR2 ANQGSEA. The CDR3 has 11 amino acids. V dropped 6 bases and J dropped 2 bases, with 6 bases sitting between them. The CDR3: CSVGVTDTQYF. The CDR3 DNA reads TGCAGCGTGGGGGTCACAGATACGCAGTATTTT.

This clonotype was seen repeatedly, ten times or more. The chain combines TRBV7-3 with TRBJ2-1; 9 nucleotides match TRBD2. V gave up 6 bases and J gave up 6 bases; unmatched junction bases: 9. This CDR3 region has 15 residues. Germline V gives CDR1 SGHTA, CDR2 FQGTGA. CDR3 DNA: TGTGCCAGCAGTCCATCGGGACTAGCATTCAATGAGCAGTTCTTC. Its protein is CASSPSGLAFNEQFF.

The table lists this clonotype with a few counts. This rearrangement joins TRBV27 to TRBJ2-7; 7 nucleotides match TRBD2. Unmatched junction bases numbered 5, after V lost 4 bases and J lost 2 bases. The germline V gene encodes CDR1 MNHEY and CDR2 SMNVEV (reference sequence). This CDR3 region has 14 residues. The CDR3 coding sequence is TGTGCCAGCAGTTCTAGCGGTGTTCCCTACGAGCAGTACTTC. Protein sequence: CASSSSGVPYEQYF.

This clonotype showed up many times. This chain links TRBV4-1 with TRBJ1-4; D gene uncertain. V was cut by 0 bases and J by 14 bases, with 25 bases left in between. The CDR3 is 17 amino acids. In germline, CDR1 is MGHRA, CDR2 YSYEKL. The CDR3 DNA reads TGCGCCAGCAGCCAAGAACCCCACGGGAAACAGAAGAAATGGCTGTTTTTT. It specifies CASSQEPHGKQKKWLFF.

The J gene is TRBJ1-1, the V gene TRBV11-3; D remains ambiguous. The CDR3 length is 14 residues. The germline V gene encodes CDR1 SGHNT and CDR2 YENEEA. V was clipped by 6 bases and J by 2 bases, with 13 bases between them. The CDR3 reads CASSRVTGNTEAFF. The CDR3 nucleotides are TGTGCCAGCAGTCGAGTGACCGGTAACACTGAAGCTTTCTTT.

This clonotype came up many times. The chain employs TRBV29-1 and TRBJ2-2, with D possibly TRBD1 on 7 matching bases. V was trimmed by 7 bases and J by 6 bases, leaving 9 bases between them. The CDR3 runs 11 residues. CDR1 is SQVTM, CDR2 ANQGSEA, per germline. The CDR3 sequence: CSAGGSGELFF. The DNA for the CDR3 is TGCAGCGCAGGGGGGTCCGGGGAGCTGTTTTTT.

The table lists this clonotype with many counts. The V call is TRBV20-1, the J call TRBJ2-7; D might be TRBD2 (6 bases). The CDR3 loop spans 12 amino acids. Looked up from germline, CDR1 is DFQATT and CDR2 is SNEGSKA (reference sequence). V was pared by 2 bases and J by 4 bases, with 9 bases between. The CDR3 nucleotides are TGCAGTGCTAGACACCGGGAGTACGAGCAGTACTTC. Translating gives CSARHREYEQYF.

The V call is TRBV7-8, the J call TRBJ2-4, with D unresolved. The V end lost 0 bases, the J end lost 1 base, and 4 bases lay between the germline ends. The germline V gene has CDR1 SGHVS and CDR2 FQNEAQ. The CDR3 length is 14 residues. The CDR3 loop is CASSLATAKNIQYF. In DNA form, the CDR3 reads TGTGCCAGCAGCTTAGCCACGGCCAAAAACATTCAGTACTTC.

This clonotype was seen more than once but under ten times. The V and J genes are TRBV20-1 and TRBJ2-1; TRBD1 agrees at 8 bases. Looked up from germline, CDR1 is DFQATT and CDR2 is SNEGSKA (reference sequence). Trimming took 6 bases from V and 8 from J; bases not matched to a gene: 9. The CDR3 covers 13 residues. Here the CDR3 reads CSAPGQGWDEQFF. In nucleotides, the CDR3 is TGCAGTGCGCCAGGACAGGGTTGGGATGAGCAGTTCTTC.

The chain is built from TRBV20-1 and TRBJ2-7; TRBD2 matches at 12 bases. The CDR3 totals 15 residues. CDR1 is DFQATT and CDR2 is SNEGSKA in the germline V gene (reference sequence). The V segment lost 3 bases and the J segment 6 bases; nucleotides outside the gene matches: 9. The CDR3 reads CSARRLAGGLGEQYF. CDR3 nucleotides: TGCAGTGCTAGGCGGCTAGCGGGAGGGCTTGGCGAGCAGTACTTC.

The V gene is TRBV24-1, the J gene TRBJ2-7; TRBD1 matches at 7 bases. The ends lost 4 bases at V and 4 bases at J; junction bases unmatched: 3. Germline CDR1 reads KGHDR; CDR2 reads SFDVKD. CDR3 length equals 13 residues. The CDR3 loop reads CATSDSDRYEQYF. CDR3 DNA sequence: TGTGCCACCAGTGACTCGGACAGGTACGAGCAGTACTTC.

This clonotype was detected only once. V and J are TRBV29-1 and TRBJ2-3; 11 bases line up with TRBD1. Trimming cost V 6 bases and J 4 bases; bases outside gene matches: 9. The germline V gene has CDR1 SQVTM and CDR2 ANQGSEA. The CDR3 has 15 residues. Here the CDR3 DNA reads TGCAGCGTCGATTCGGACAGGGGGCGCTCAGATACGCAGTATTTT. It yields the protein CSVDSDRGRSDTQYF.

The sample holds many counts of this clonotype. The chain couples TRBV28 to TRBJ2-3, with 11 bases identical to TRBD2. The germline V gene has CDR1 MDHEN and CDR2 SYDVKM. J was trimmed by 2 bases and V by 4 bases; bases with no gene match: 20. The CDR3 loop spans 21 amino acids. This CDR3 reads CASSWPRTLLAGGRATDTQYF. CDR3 DNA: TGTGCCAGCAGTTGGCCCCGGACCCTCCTAGCGGGAGGCCGCGCCACAGATACGCAGTATTTT.

This chain links TRBV2 with TRBJ2-7; TRBD1 agrees at 8 bases. Germline CDR1 reads SNHLY; CDR2 reads FYNNEI. There are 12 residues in the CDR3. The J segment lost 5 bases and the V segment lost 11 bases, leaving 8 bases of the junction unmatched. CDR3 nucleotide sequence: TGTGCCTCGCGGGACAGGCCCCACGAGCAGTACTTC. Encoded protein: CASRDRPHEQYF. Together with reference TRBV2 and TRBJ2-7, the CDR3 gives the full variable domain: EPEVTQTPSHQVTQMGQEVILRCVPISNHLYFYWYRQILGQKVEFLVSFYNNEISEKSEIFDDQFSVERPDGSNFTLKIRSTKLEDSAMYFCASRDRPHEQYFGPGTRLTVT.